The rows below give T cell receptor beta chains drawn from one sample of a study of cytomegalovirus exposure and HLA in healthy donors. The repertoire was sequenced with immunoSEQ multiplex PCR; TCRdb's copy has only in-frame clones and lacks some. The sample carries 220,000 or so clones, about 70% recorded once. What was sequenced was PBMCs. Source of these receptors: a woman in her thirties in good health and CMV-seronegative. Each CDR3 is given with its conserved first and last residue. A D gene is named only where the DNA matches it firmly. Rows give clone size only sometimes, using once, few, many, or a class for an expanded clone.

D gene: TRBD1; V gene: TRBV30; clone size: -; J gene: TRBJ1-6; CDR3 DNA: TGTGCCTGGAGCGGACCCCGGACAGGGTTTTCACCCCTCCACTTT; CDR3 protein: CAWSGPRTGFSPLHF
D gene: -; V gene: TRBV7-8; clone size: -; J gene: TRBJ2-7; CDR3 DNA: TGTGCCAGCAGCTTAGGGCTAGCCCCCTACGAGCAGTACTTC; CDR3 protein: CASSLGLAPYEQYF
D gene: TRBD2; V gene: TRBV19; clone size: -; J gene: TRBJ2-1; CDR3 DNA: TGTGCCAGTAGTCCTGGGACTAGCAGAACCTACAATGAGAGGCAGTTCTTC; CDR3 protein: CASSPGTSRTYNERQFF
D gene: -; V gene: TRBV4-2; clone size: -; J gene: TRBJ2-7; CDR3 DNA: TGTGCCAGCAGCCTTCGAATCGACAGTTCCTACGAGCAGTACTTC; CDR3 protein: CASSLRIDSSYEQYF
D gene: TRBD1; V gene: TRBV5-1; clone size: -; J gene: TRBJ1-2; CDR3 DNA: TGCGCCAGCAGCTCCGGGACAGAAGGATCGGGGGGCTACACCTTC; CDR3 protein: CASSSGTEGSGGYTF
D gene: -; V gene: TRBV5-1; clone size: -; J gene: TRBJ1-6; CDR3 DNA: TGCGCCAGCAGCCCGACGGGGGGGACCTATAATTCACCCCTCCACTTT; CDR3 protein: CASSPTGGTYNSPLHF
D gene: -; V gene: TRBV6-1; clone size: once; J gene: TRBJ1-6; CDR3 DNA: TGTGCCAGCACCCAAGACACCTCGTATAATTCACCCCTCCACTTT; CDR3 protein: CASTQDTSYNSPLHF
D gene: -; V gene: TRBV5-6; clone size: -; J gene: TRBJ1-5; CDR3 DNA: TGTGCCAGCAGCCAGTACGGGTTTCTCCAGCATTTT; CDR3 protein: CASSQYGFLQHF
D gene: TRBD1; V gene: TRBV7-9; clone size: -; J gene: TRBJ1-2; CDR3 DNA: TGTGCCAGCAGCTCGGACAGGGAAATCTATGGCTACACCTTC; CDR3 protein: CASSSDREIYGYTF
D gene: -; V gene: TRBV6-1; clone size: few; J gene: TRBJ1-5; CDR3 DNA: TGTGCCAGCCATAAAAACCGAGACAATCAGCCCCAGCATTTT; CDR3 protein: CASHKNRDNQPQHF
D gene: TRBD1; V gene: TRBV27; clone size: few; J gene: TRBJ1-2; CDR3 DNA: TGTGCCAGCAGTCTCGGACAGGGATTGGGGGGCTACACCTTC; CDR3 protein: CASSLGQGLGGYTF
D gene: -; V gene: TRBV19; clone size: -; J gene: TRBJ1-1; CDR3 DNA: TGTGCCAGTAGTGGAAGGAGGGGAACTGAAGCTTTCTTT; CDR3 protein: CASSGRRGTEAFF
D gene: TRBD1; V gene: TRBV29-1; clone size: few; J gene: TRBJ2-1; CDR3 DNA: TGCAGCGTTCGGGGACAGGGGGCGAACAGCAATGAGCAGTTCTTC; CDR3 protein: CSVRGQGANSNEQFF
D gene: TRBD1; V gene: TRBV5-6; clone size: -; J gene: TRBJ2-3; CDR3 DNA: TGTGCCAGCAGCTTACGGGGGACAGGGGGCGCGGATACGCAGTATTTT; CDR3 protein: CASSLRGTGGADTQYF
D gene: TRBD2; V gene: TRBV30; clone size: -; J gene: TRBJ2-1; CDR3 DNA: TGTGCCTGGAGTGTTATGGTGGGAGGGTCAAATGAGCAGTTCTTC; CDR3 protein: CAWSVMVGGSNEQFF
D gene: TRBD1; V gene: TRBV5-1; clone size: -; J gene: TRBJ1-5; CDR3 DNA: TGCGCCAGCAGCCCGGGACAGGATTATAGCAATCAGCCCCAGCATTTT; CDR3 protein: CASSPGQDYSNQPQHF
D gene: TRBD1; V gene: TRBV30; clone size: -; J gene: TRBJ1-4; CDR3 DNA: TGTGCCGGGAGTGTACAAATCGGACAGGGACTCGAAAAACTGTTTTTT; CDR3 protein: CAGSVQIGQGLEKLFF
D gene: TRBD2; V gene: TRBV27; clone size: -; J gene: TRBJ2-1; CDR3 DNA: TGTGCCAGCAGCCCGAGCGGGGGGGGTTACAATGAGCAGTTCTTC; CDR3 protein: CASSPSGGGYNEQFF
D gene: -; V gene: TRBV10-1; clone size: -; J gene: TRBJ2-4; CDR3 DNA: TGCGCCAGCAGTGAGTCGGGCAGCGCCAAAAACATTCAGTACTTC; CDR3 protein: CASSESGSAKNIQYF
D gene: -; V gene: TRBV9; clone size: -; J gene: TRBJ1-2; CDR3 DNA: TGTGCCAGCAGCGTAGGCCAAATGGGGGGCTATGGCTACACCTTC; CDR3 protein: CASSVGQMGGYGYTF
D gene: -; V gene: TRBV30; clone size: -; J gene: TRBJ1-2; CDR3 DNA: TGTGCCTGGAGTGTGGCAATACACTACTACACCTTC; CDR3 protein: CAWSVAIHYYTF
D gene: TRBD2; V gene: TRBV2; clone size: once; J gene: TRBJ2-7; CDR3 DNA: TGTGCCAGCAGCGGGAGGCGAGGGGACGAGCAGTACTTC; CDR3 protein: CASSGRRGDEQYF
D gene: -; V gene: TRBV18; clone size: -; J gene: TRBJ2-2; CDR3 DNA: TGTGCCAGCCACCGTGGCGGCACCGGGGAGCTGTTTTTT; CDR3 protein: CASHRGGTGELFF